This T cell receptor (beta chain) stems from a study of shared clonotypes between healthy human individuals. The assay was immunoSEQ multiplex PCR, and TCRdb's table has in-frame clones only and misses some. The sample yields millions of clones, around 95% seen once. This CDR3 is built from 13 residues. Trimming shortened V by 1 base and J by 4 bases, and 5 bases separated the two germline ends. Germline V lookup: CDR1 SGHNT, CDR2 YYREEE (reference sequence). Sequencing was performed on naive CD4+ T cells sorted from blood. This sample's subset: CD45RA+ positively selected. The TCR comes from a man aged 18 to 30 in good health. The gene calls are TRBV5-4 and TRBJ1-4, with D uncertain. CDR3: CASSLMDNEKLFF. The DNA for the CDR3 is TGTGCCAGCAGCTTGATGGATAATGAAAAACTGTTTTTT.